This TCR beta chain was recorded in a study of blood T cell repertoires in COVID-19. Measured with immunoSEQ multiplex PCR; TCRdb has only the in-frame clones, and not every one. The data show 60,000 to 85,000 clones, with 85% to 90% seen just once and less than 5.5% held by the top ten. The CDR3 extends over 14 amino acids. Germline lookup yields CDR1 SNHLY and CDR2 FYNNEI. The V and J ends lost 6 bases and 1 base respectively, with 13 bases between them. The receptor's source is a man aged 45-60 years with active COVID-19. The V call is TRBV2, the J call TRBJ2-7; D is perhaps TRBD1 (5 bases). Sample: peripheral blood. CDR3 nucleotides: TGTGCCAGCAGGGGGCAGTTGGGGTCCTACGAGCAGTACTTC. It translates to CASRGQLGSYEQYF.